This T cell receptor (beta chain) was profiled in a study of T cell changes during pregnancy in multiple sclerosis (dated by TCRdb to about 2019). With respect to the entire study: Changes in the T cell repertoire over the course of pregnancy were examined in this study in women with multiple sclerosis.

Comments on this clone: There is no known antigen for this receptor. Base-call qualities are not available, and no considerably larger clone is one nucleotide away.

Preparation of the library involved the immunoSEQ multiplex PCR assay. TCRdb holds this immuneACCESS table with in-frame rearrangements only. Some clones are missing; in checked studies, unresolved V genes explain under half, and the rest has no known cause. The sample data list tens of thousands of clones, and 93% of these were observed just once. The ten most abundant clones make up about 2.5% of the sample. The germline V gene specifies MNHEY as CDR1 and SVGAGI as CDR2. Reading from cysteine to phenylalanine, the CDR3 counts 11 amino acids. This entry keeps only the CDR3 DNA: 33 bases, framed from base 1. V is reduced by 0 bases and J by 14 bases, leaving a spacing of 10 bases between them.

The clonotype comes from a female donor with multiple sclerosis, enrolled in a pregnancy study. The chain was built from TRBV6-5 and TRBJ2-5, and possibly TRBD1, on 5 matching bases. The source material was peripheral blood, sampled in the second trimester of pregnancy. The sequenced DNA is TGTGCCAGCAGTTACTCTCAGGGAAGATACTTC. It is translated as CASSYSQGRYF.